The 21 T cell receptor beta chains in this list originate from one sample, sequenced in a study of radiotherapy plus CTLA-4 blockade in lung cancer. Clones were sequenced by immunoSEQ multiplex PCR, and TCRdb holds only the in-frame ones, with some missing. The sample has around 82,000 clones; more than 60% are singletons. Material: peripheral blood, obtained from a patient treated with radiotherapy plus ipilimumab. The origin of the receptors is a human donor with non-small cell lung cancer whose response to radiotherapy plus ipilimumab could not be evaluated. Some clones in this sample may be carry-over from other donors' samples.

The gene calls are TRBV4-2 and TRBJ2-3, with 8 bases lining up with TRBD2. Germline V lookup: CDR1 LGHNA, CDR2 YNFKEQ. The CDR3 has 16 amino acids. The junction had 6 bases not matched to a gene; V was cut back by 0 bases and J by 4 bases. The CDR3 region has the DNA TGTGCCAGCAGCCAAGAGGCGGGGGGAGGACCAGATACGCAGTATTTT. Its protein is CASSQEAGGGPDTQYF.

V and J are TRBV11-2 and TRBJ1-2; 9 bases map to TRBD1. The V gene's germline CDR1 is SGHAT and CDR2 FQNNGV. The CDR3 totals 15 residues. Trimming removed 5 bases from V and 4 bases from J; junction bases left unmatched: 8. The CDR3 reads CASSPRTGDTYGYTF. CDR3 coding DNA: TGTGCCAGCAGCCCCAGGACAGGGGACACCTATGGCTACACCTTC.

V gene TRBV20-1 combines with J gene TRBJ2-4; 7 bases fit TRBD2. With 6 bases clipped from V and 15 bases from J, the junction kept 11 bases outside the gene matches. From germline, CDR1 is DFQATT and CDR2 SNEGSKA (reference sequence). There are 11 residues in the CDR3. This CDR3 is CSARTGTMAYF. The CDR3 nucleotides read TGCAGTGCGAGGACCGGGACTATGGCGTACTTC.

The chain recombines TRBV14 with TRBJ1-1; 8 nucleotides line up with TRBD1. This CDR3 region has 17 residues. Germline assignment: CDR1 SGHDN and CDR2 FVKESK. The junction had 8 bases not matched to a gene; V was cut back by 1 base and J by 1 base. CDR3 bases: TGTGCCAGCAGCCAAGTGGGCAGGGGGCAGGGGAACACTGAAGCTTTCTTT. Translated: CASSQVGRGQGNTEAFF.

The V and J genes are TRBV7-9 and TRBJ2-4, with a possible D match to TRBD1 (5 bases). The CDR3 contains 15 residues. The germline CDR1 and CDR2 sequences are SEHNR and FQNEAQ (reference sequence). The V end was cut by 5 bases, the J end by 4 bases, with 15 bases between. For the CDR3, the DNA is TGTGCCAGCAGCGGAGAAGGGGCGTGGAAAAACATTCAGTACTTC. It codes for CASSGEGAWKNIQYF.

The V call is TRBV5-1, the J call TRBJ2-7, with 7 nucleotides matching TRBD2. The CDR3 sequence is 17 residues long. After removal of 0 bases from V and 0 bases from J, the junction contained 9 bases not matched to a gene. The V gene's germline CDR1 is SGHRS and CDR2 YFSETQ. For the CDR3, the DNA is TGCGCCAGCAGCTTGGGGGGAGGGCAGTTGGGCTCCTACGAGCAGTACTTC. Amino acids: CASSLGGGQLGSYEQYF.

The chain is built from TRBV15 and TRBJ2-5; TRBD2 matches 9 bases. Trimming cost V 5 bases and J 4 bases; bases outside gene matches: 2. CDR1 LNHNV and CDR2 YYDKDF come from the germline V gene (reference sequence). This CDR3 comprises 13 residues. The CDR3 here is CATSLAGSETQYF. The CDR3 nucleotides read TGTGCCACCAGCCTAGCGGGATCAGAGACCCAGTACTTC.

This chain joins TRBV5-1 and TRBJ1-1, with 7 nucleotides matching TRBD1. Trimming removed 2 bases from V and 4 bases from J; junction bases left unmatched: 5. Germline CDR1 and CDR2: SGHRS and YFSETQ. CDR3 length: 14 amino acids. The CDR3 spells CASSFGQGVTEAFF. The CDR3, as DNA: TGCGCCAGCAGCTTTGGGCAGGGGGTCACTGAAGCTTTCTTT.

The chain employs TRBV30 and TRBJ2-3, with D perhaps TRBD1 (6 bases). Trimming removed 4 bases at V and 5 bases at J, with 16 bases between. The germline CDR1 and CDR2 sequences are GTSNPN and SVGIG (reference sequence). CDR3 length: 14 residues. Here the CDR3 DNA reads TGTGCCTGGACTCCGCCGGGACATAGAGATACGCAGTATTTT. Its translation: CAWTPPGHRDTQYF.

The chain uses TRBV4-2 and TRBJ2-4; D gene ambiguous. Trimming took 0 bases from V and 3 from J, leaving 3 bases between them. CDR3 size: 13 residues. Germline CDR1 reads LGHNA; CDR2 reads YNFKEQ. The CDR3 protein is CASSQDLKNIQYF. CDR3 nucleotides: TGTGCCAGCAGCCAAGACCTCAAAAACATTCAGTACTTC.

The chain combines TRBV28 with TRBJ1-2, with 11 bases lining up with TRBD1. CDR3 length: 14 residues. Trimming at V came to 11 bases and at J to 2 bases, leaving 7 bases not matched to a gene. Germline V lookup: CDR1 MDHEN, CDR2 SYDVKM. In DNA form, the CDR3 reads TGTGCCTTAGGACAGGGGGCGCGGAACTATGGCTACACCTTC. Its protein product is CALGQGARNYGYTF.

The CDR3 spells CASSLDRHNYGYTF. In DNA form, the CDR3 reads TGTGCCAGCAGCTTAGACAGGCATAACTATGGCTACACCTTC. The V call is TRBV7-2, the J call TRBJ1-2, with D possibly being TRBD1 (5 bases). Trimming removed 1 base at V and 1 base at J, with 7 bases between. This CDR3 spans 14 amino acids. The germline V gene encodes CDR1 SGHTA and CDR2 FQGNSA. Filled out from reference TRBV7-2 and TRBJ1-2, the complete variable domain reads GAGVSQSPSNKVTEKGKDVELRCDPISGHTALYWYRQSLGQGLEFLIYFQGNSAPDKSGLPSDRFSAERTGGSVSTLTIQRTQQEDSAVYLCASSLDRHNYGYTFGSGTRLTVV.

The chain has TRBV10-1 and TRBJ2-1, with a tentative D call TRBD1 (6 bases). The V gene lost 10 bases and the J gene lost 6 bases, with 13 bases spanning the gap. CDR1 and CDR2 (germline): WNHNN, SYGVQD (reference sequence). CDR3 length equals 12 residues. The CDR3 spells CATLTGFNEQFF. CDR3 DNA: TGCGCCACCCTCACAGGGTTCAATGAGCAGTTCTTC.

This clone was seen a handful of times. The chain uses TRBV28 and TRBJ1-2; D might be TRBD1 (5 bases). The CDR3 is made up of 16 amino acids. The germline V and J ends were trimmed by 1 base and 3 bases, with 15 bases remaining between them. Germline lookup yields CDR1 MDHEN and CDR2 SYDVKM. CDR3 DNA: TGTGCCAGCAGTTTATCCGCTTCTGGCAGGGACTATGGCTACACCTTC. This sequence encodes CASSLSASGRDYGYTF.

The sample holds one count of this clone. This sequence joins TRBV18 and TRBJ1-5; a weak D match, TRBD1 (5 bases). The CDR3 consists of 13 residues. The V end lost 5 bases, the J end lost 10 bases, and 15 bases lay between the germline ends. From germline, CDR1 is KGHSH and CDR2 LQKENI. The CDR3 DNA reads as TGTGCCAGCTCAACTCAACGACAGACCCCCCAGCATTTT. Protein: CASSTQRQTPQHF.

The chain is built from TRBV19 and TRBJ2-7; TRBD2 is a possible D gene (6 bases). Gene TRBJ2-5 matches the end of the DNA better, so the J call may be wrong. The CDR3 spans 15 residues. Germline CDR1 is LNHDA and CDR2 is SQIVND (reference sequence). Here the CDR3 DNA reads TGTGCCAGTAGTAGAACCGGGAGCCTCGGAGAGACCCAGTACTTC. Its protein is CASSRTGSLGETQYF.

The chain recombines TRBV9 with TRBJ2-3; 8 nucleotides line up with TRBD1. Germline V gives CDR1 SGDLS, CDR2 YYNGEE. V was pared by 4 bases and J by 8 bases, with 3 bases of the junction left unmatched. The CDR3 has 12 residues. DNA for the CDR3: TGTGCCAGCAGCTCCACAGGGGGTACGCAGTATTTT. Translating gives CASSSTGGTQYF. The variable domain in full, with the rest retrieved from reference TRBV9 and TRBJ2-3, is DSGVTQTPKHLITATGQRVTLRCSPRSGDLSVYWYQQSLDQGLQFLIQYYNGEERAKGNILERFSAQQFPDLHSELNLSSLELGDSALYFCASSSTGGTQYFGPGTRLTVL.

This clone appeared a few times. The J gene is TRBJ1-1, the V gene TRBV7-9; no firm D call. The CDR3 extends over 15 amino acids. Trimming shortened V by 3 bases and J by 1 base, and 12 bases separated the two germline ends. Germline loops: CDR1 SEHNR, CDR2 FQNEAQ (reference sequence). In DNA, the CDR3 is TGTGCCAGCAGCTTTAACCAACCGGGGAACACTGAAGCTTTCTTT. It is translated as CASSFNQPGNTEAFF.

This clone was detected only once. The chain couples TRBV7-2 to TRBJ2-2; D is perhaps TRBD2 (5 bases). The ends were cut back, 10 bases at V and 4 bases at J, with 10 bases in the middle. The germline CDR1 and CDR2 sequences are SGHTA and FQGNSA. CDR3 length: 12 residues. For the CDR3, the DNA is TGTGCCACCCGCCGGGGCACCGGGGAGCTGTTTTTT. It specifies CATRRGTGELFF.

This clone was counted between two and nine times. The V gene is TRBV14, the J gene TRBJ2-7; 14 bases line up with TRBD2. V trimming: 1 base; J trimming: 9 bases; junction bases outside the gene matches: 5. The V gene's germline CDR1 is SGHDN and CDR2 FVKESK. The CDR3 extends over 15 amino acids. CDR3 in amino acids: CASSQGLGLAGVQYF. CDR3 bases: TGTGCCAGCAGCCAAGGGCTGGGACTAGCGGGGGTGCAGTACTTC. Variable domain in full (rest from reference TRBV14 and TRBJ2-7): EAGVTQFPSHSVIEKGQTVTLRCDPISGHDNLYWYRRVMGKEIKFLLHFVKESKQDESGMPNNRFLAERTGGTYSTLKVQPAELEDSGVYFCASSQGLGLAGVQYFGPGTRLTVT.

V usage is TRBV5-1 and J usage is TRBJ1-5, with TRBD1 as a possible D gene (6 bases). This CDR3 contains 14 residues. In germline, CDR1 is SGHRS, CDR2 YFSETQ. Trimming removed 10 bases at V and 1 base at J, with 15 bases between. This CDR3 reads CAQRGGKSNQPQHF. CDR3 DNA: TGCGCCCAAAGGGGGGGTAAGAGCAATCAGCCCCAGCATTTT.